This TCR beta chain stems from a study of cytomegalovirus exposure and HLA in healthy donors. At the level of the study: HLA-typed donors were the source of approximately 88 million unique TCRs, which an early data release held.

This clone was counted once. V was cut by 6 bases and J by 6 bases, with 14 bases left in between. The CDR3 spans 13 residues. Germline assignment: CDR1 MDHEN and CDR2 SYDVKM. Primers: 60 Vbeta forward and 13 Jbeta reverse. Per the authors' pipeline: Unique TCR beta chains numbered about 72 million in a later analysis, with roughly 10 million shared. Produced via immunoSEQ multiplex PCR; TCRdb's table is partial and in-frame only. That table furnishes V, J and clone size, whereas the DNA furnished D and trimming. The sample lists 150,000 to 200,000 clones; over 75% were seen once. The material sequenced was PBMCs. This chain connects TRBV28 to TRBJ1-1, with TRBD1 as a possible D gene (6 bases). This clonotype was sampled from a female donor in good health and CMV-seronegative. CDR3 residues: CASRYRVRSEAFF. CDR3 coding DNA: TGTGCCAGCAGATACAGGGTAAGATCTGAAGCTTTCTTT.